These T cell receptor beta chains were read from a single sample in a study of regulatory T cells in long-lasting Graves disease. TCRdb redid the calling of the multiplex PCR reads with MiXCR, one entry per CDR3 protein. The table has around 400,000 distinct CDR3 sequences, roughly a sixth seen once; the top ten hold about 20%. The material sequenced was peripheral blood mononuclear cells (PBMCs), taken at new diagnosis, from a patient treated with antithyroid drugs. The source is a female donor with Graves disease. Both conserved end residues are part of each CDR3. The D gene is left open where the match is weak. Some rows have no size entry. The others give once, few or many, or a class for an expanded clone.

len: 15; v_gene: TRBV3-1; d_gene: .; j_gene: TRBJ1-5; abundance: many; CDR3aa: CASSQGDRSNQPQHF; CDR3nt: TGTGCCAGCAGCCAAGGCGACAGGAGCAATCAGCCCCAGCATTTT
len: 15; v_gene: TRBV20-1; d_gene: .; j_gene: TRBJ1-4; abundance: many; CDR3aa: CSARDRGHGAEKLFF; CDR3nt: TGCAGTGCTAGAGATCGGGGTCACGGGGCGGAAAAACTGTTTTTT
len: 16; v_gene: TRBV5-6; d_gene: .; j_gene: TRBJ2-3; abundance: many; CDR3aa: CASTFLGTADTDTQYF; CDR3nt: TGTGCCAGCACCTTCCTCGGGACGGCAGACACAGATACGCAGTATTTT
len: 15; v_gene: TRBV28; d_gene: TRBD2; j_gene: TRBJ2-7; abundance: many; CDR3aa: CASNKGGSGPREQYF; CDR3nt: TGTGCCAGCAACAAAGGCGGGAGCGGCCCGCGGGAGCAGTACTTC
len: 16; v_gene: TRBV5-4; d_gene: TRBD1; j_gene: TRBJ1-1; abundance: many; CDR3aa: CASSPGGGQRNTEAFF; CDR3nt: TGTGCCAGCAGCCCGGGAGGGGGCCAGAGAAACACTGAAGCTTTCTTT
len: 14; v_gene: TRBV7-9; d_gene: TRBD1; j_gene: TRBJ2-4; abundance: many; CDR3aa: CASSLGQGGNIQYF; CDR3nt: TGTGCCAGCAGCTTAGGACAGGGCGGAAACATTCAGTACTTC
len: 13; v_gene: TRBV6-5; d_gene: .; j_gene: TRBJ2-7; abundance: many; CDR3aa: CASSYRVGYEQYF; CDR3nt: TGTGCCAGCAGTTACAGGGTGGGCTACGAGCAGTACTTC
len: 11; v_gene: TRBV28; d_gene: .; j_gene: TRBJ2-1; abundance: many; CDR3aa: CASSSNNEQFF; CDR3nt: TGTGCCAGCAGCTCCAACAATGAGCAGTTCTTC
len: 16; v_gene: TRBV12-3/TRBV12-4; d_gene: TRBD1; j_gene: TRBJ1-4; abundance: many; CDR3aa: CASRGQDFTTNEKLFF; CDR3nt: TGTGCCAGCAGGGGACAGGACTTTACAACTAATGAAAAACTGTTTTTT
len: 13; v_gene: TRBV12-3/TRBV12-4; d_gene: TRBD2; j_gene: TRBJ2-1; abundance: .; CDR3aa: CASSYLSGNEQFF; CDR3nt: TGTGCCAGCAGTTATCTTAGCGGGAATGAGCAGTTCTTC
len: 16; v_gene: TRBV7-9; d_gene: TRBD2; j_gene: TRBJ2-3; abundance: many; CDR3aa: CASSSVGAGGADTQYF; CDR3nt: TGTGCCAGCAGCTCCGTCGGAGCGGGAGGGGCAGATACGCAGTATTTT
len: 12; v_gene: TRBV7-2; d_gene: .; j_gene: TRBJ2-1; abundance: many; CDR3aa: CASSHIRAGQFF; CDR3nt: TGTGCCAGCAGCCATATCAGAGCGGGGCAGTTCTTC
len: 15; v_gene: TRBV7-9; d_gene: TRBD2; j_gene: TRBJ2-7; abundance: many; CDR3aa: CATLLAGGTTYEQYF; CDR3nt: TGTGCCACCCTACTAGCGGGAGGCACAACCTACGAGCAGTACTTC
len: 16; v_gene: TRBV7-3; d_gene: .; j_gene: TRBJ2-5; abundance: many; CDR3aa: CASSRVGPTTQETQYF; CDR3nt: TGTGCCAGCAGCCGGGTAGGGCCAACCACGCAAGAGACCCAGTACTTC
len: 12; v_gene: TRBV20-1; d_gene: .; j_gene: TRBJ2-7; abundance: many; CDR3aa: CSLRRGRHEQYF; CDR3nt: TGCAGTTTGAGAAGGGGCAGGCACGAGCAGTACTTC
len: 13; v_gene: TRBV27; d_gene: .; j_gene: TRBJ1-1; abundance: .; CDR3aa: CASSLGDSKGAFF; CDR3nt: TGTGCCAGCAGTTTAGGGGACTCAAAAGGAGCTTTCTTT
len: 12; v_gene: TRBV18; d_gene: .; j_gene: TRBJ2-3; abundance: many; CDR3aa: CASSPGRNTQYF; CDR3nt: TGTGCCAGCTCACCAGGACGAAATACGCAGTATTTT
len: 17; v_gene: TRBV7-2; d_gene: TRBD1; j_gene: TRBJ2-7; abundance: many; CDR3aa: CASSLGPSGRGTYEQYF; CDR3nt: TGTGCCAGCAGCTTGGGCCCCTCGGGCAGGGGGACCTACGAGCAGTACTTC
len: 14; v_gene: TRBV10-2; d_gene: TRBD1; j_gene: TRBJ1-2; abundance: few; CDR3aa: CVSSDPGQGVGYTF; CDR3nt: TGCGTCAGCAGTGATCCGGGACAGGGAGTAGGCTACACCTTC
len: 14; v_gene: TRBV7-7; d_gene: .; j_gene: TRBJ2-5; abundance: .; CDR3aa: CASSSTTRDETQYF; CDR3nt: TGTGCCAGCAGCTCGACAACAAGGGATGAGACCCAGTACTTC
len: 14; v_gene: TRBV9; d_gene: .; j_gene: TRBJ1-2; abundance: many; CDR3aa: CASSAAGQGEGYTF; CDR3nt: TGTGCCAGCAGCGCCGCGGGGCAGGGCGAGGGCTACACCTTC
len: 13; v_gene: TRBV24-1; d_gene: .; j_gene: TRBJ1-1; abundance: .; CDR3aa: CATASSGNTEAFF; CDR3nt: TGTGCCACGGCCTCGTCGGGGAACACTGAAGCTTTCTTT
len: 15; v_gene: TRBV4-3; d_gene: .; j_gene: TRBJ1-5; abundance: many; CDR3aa: CASSQAAGGDQPQHF; CDR3nt: TGCGCCAGCAGCCAAGCCGCCGGTGGGGACCAGCCCCAGCATTTT
len: 14; v_gene: TRBV12-3/TRBV12-4; d_gene: .; j_gene: TRBJ1-4; abundance: many; CDR3aa: CASKPGARRGKLFF; CDR3nt: TGTGCCAGCAAACCCGGCGCACGACGTGGAAAACTGTTTTTT
len: 15; v_gene: TRBV20-1; d_gene: .; j_gene: TRBJ2-2; abundance: many; CDR3aa: CSARHPGPTTGELFF; CDR3nt: TGCAGTGCTAGGCATCCGGGACCCACAACCGGGGAGCTGTTTTTT
len: 14; v_gene: TRBV12-3/TRBV12-4; d_gene: .; j_gene: TRBJ2-2; abundance: .; CDR3aa: CASEDSANTGELFF; CDR3nt: TGTGCCAGCGAGGACAGCGCGAACACCGGGGAGCTGTTTTTT
len: 11; v_gene: TRBV20-1; d_gene: .; j_gene: TRBJ2-7; abundance: many; CDR3aa: CSGRLSYEQYF; CDR3nt: TGCAGTGGGCGTCTCTCCTACGAGCAGTACTTC
len: 12; v_gene: TRBV7-9; d_gene: .; j_gene: TRBJ2-1; abundance: .; CDR3aa: CASSLVAAEQFF; CDR3nt: TGTGCCAGCAGCTTAGTGGCTGCTGAGCAGTTCTTC
len: 14; v_gene: TRBV20-1; d_gene: TRBD1; j_gene: TRBJ1-6; abundance: many; CDR3aa: CSAKQGAWNSPLHF; CDR3nt: TGCAGTGCGAAACAGGGGGCTTGGAATTCACCCCTCCACTTT
len: 15; v_gene: TRBV28; d_gene: .; j_gene: TRBJ1-2; abundance: few; CDR3aa: CASSLYLTEVNGYTF; CDR3nt: TGTGCCAGCAGTTTATACCTCACAGAGGTGAATGGCTACACCTTC
len: 14; v_gene: TRBV6-1; d_gene: .; j_gene: TRBJ1-1; abundance: many; CDR3aa: CASTVGNQNTEAFF; CDR3nt: TGTGCCAGCACCGTTGGGAATCAGAACACTGAAGCTTTCTTT
len: 15; v_gene: TRBV2; d_gene: TRBD1; j_gene: TRBJ1-2; abundance: many; CDR3aa: CASGDRAYPNYGYTF; CDR3nt: TGTGCCAGCGGGGACAGGGCCTACCCTAACTATGGCTACACCTTC
len: 12; v_gene: TRBV27; d_gene: TRBD1; j_gene: TRBJ1-2; abundance: .; CDR3aa: CASRDRFNGYTF; CDR3nt: TGTGCCAGCAGGGACAGGTTCAATGGCTACACCTTC
len: 16; v_gene: TRBV18; d_gene: .; j_gene: TRBJ1-6; abundance: .; CDR3aa: CASSPDRLKGNSPLHF; CDR3nt: TGTGCCAGCTCACCCGACAGGCTAAAAGGGAATTCACCCCTCCACTTT
len: 17; v_gene: TRBV20-1; d_gene: .; j_gene: TRBJ1-5; abundance: .; CDR3aa: CSARAGAQGRYNQPQHF; CDR3nt: TGCAGTGCCCGAGCCGGTGCCCAGGGGCGGTACAATCAGCCCCAGCATTTT
len: 13; v_gene: TRBV20-1; d_gene: .; j_gene: TRBJ1-2; abundance: many; CDR3aa: CSAGRQTNYGYTF; CDR3nt: TGCAGTGCTGGAAGACAGACTAACTATGGCTACACCTTC
len: 16; v_gene: TRBV28; d_gene: .; j_gene: TRBJ2-5; abundance: many; CDR3aa: CASSQLTGTAGETQYF; CDR3nt: TGTGCCAGCAGTCAACTGACAGGGACGGCGGGGGAGACCCAGTACTTC
len: 17; v_gene: TRBV19; d_gene: .; j_gene: TRBJ2-1; abundance: few; CDR3aa: CASSIDGAPGRYNEQFF; CDR3nt: TGTGCCAGTAGTATAGATGGCGCCCCGGGACGCTACAATGAGCAGTTCTTC
len: 15; v_gene: TRBV7-2; d_gene: TRBD1; j_gene: TRBJ1-2; abundance: .; CDR3aa: CASSLIPGGDYGYTF; CDR3nt: TGTGCCAGCAGCTTAATTCCAGGGGGAGACTATGGCTACACCTTC
len: 14; v_gene: TRBV10-1; d_gene: TRBD2; j_gene: TRBJ2-3; abundance: many; CDR3aa: CASSGLAGGDTQYF; CDR3nt: TGCGCCAGCAGTGGGCTAGCGGGGGGAGATACGCAGTATTTT
len: 17; v_gene: TRBV7-3; d_gene: TRBD2; j_gene: TRBJ2-3; abundance: .; CDR3aa: CASSLMTGGSNTDTQYF; CDR3nt: TGTGCCAGCAGCTTAATGACGGGAGGGTCCAACACAGATACGCAGTATTTT
len: 16; v_gene: TRBV27; d_gene: .; j_gene: TRBJ1-1; abundance: many; CDR3aa: CASSLSPQSGGAEAFF; CDR3nt: TGTGCCAGCAGTTTAAGTCCCCAGTCGGGGGGCGCTGAAGCTTTCTTT
len: 15; v_gene: TRBV7-2; d_gene: .; j_gene: TRBJ2-2; abundance: .; CDR3aa: CASSLSGTGVGELFF; CDR3nt: TGTGCCAGCAGCCTATCCGGGACGGGGGTCGGGGAGCTGTTTTTT
len: 16; v_gene: TRBV7-9; d_gene: .; j_gene: TRBJ2-3; abundance: many; CDR3aa: CASSLFPRADIDTQYF; CDR3nt: TGTGCCAGCAGCTTATTCCCGAGGGCCGATATAGATACGCAGTATTTT
len: 16; v_gene: TRBV11-2; d_gene: TRBD2; j_gene: TRBJ2-2; abundance: few; CDR3aa: CASSHGGEVVTGELFF; CDR3nt: TGTGCCAGCAGCCACGGGGGGGAGGTAGTCACCGGGGAGCTGTTTTTT
len: 13; v_gene: TRBV6-2/TRBV6-3; d_gene: .; j_gene: TRBJ2-1; abundance: many; CDR3aa: CASSRDGYNEQFF; CDR3nt: TGTGCCAGCAGTCGGGACGGATACAATGAGCAGTTCTTC
len: 18; v_gene: TRBV5-5; d_gene: .; j_gene: TRBJ1-5; abundance: many; CDR3aa: CASSLARRHIHSNQPQHF; CDR3nt: TGTGCCAGCAGCTTGGCCCGGCGCCACATTCATAGCAATCAGCCCCAGCATTTT
len: 13; v_gene: TRBV5-5; d_gene: TRBD1; j_gene: TRBJ1-2; abundance: .; CDR3aa: CASSMGQVEGYTF; CDR3nt: TGTGCCAGCAGCATGGGACAGGTGGAGGGCTACACCTTC
len: 17; v_gene: TRBV30; d_gene: TRBD2; j_gene: TRBJ2-1; abundance: many; CDR3aa: CAWMEPREAWLYNEQFF; CDR3nt: TGTGCCTGGATGGAGCCGCGGGAGGCCTGGTTATACAATGAGCAGTTCTTC
len: 17; v_gene: TRBV7-3; d_gene: .; j_gene: TRBJ1-1; abundance: many; CDR3aa: CASSLIPGGGLNTEAFF; CDR3nt: TGTGCCAGCAGCTTAATCCCGGGAGGTGGTCTGAACACTGAAGCTTTCTTT
len: 15; v_gene: TRBV7-3; d_gene: TRBD2; j_gene: TRBJ2-3; abundance: many; CDR3aa: CASSTGTSGEDTQYF; CDR3nt: TGTGCCAGCAGCACCGGGACTAGCGGGGAAGATACGCAGTATTTT
len: 13; v_gene: TRBV11-2; d_gene: .; j_gene: TRBJ2-5; abundance: many; CDR3aa: CASRTGAQETQYF; CDR3nt: TGTGCCAGCAGGACAGGTGCACAAGAGACCCAGTACTTC
len: 12; v_gene: TRBV20-1; d_gene: .; j_gene: TRBJ2-3; abundance: many; CDR3aa: CSAWDNADTQYF; CDR3nt: TGCAGTGCTTGGGATAACGCAGATACGCAGTATTTT